The next 18 T cell receptor beta chains were all read from a single sample in a study of T-cell memory formation after mild COVID-19. TCRdb processed the 5' RACE reads anew with MiXCR; each CDR3 protein has one entry. The table records 470,000 or so distinct CDR3 sequences, around 20% of them present only once. What was sequenced was PBMCs or a T cell subset sorted from them (not recorded which). These receptors all stem from an adult woman who had mild COVID-19 (a few samples of this study predate the infection). Cell type and time point are not known.

This clonotype was recorded a few times. This chain joins TRBV12-3 or TRBV12-4 and TRBJ2-7; D ambiguous. The CDR3 loop spans 13 amino acids. Trimming took off 3 bases at V and 4 bases at J, with 10 bases between the two ends. Written as DNA, the CDR3 is TGTGCCAGCAGTTTTTCCCGATATTACGAGCAGTACTTC. Protein: CASSFSRYYEQYF.

The chain carries TRBV9 and TRBJ1-5, with TRBD1 as a possible D gene (6 bases). Germline lookup yields CDR1 SGDLS and CDR2 YYNGEE. The germline V and J ends were trimmed by 3 bases and 6 bases, with 16 bases remaining between them. This CDR3 is built from 15 residues. The CDR3 protein is CASSDEQGLGQPQHF. Here the CDR3 DNA reads TGTGCCAGCAGCGATGAACAGGGTCTGGGTCAGCCCCAGCATTTT.

This clonotype was counted only a few times. As DNA, the CDR3 is TGCGCCAGCAGCTTGGCCTCGTGGGAGGGCAGGGTAAATGAGCAGTTCTTC. The encoded protein is CASSLASWEGRVNEQFF. The J gene is TRBJ2-1, the V gene TRBV5-1; 7 nucleotides agree with TRBD2. J lost 7 bases, V lost 0 bases, and 13 bases had no gene match. CDR1 is SGHRS and CDR2 is YFSETQ in the germline V gene. This CDR3 has 17 residues. Using reference TRBV5-1 and TRBJ2-1 for the parts outside the CDR3, the full variable domain is KAGVTQTPRYLIKTRGQQVTLSCSPISGHRSVSWYQQTPGQGLQFLFEYFSETQRNKGNFPGRFSGRQFSNSRSEMNVSTLELGDSALYLCASSLASWEGRVNEQFFGPGTRLTVL.

DNA of the CDR3: TGTGCCATCAGTGAGTTGGCGGGAGGGCCAAACACCGGGGAGCTGTTTTTT. This codes for CAISELAGGPNTGELFF. The chain joins TRBV10-3 to TRBJ2-2, with TRBD2 identical over 9 bases. The length of the CDR3 is 17 residues. Germline values: CDR1 ENHRY, CDR2 SYGVKD. The V gene end was trimmed by 1 base and the J gene end by 2 bases; junction bases not matched to a gene: 5.

This clonotype was seen only a few times. V is TRBV7-2 and J is TRBJ2-3; TRBD2 matches 10 bases. The CDR3 contains 23 residues. Unmatched junction bases numbered 28, after V lost 2 bases and J lost 5 bases. CDR1 and CDR2 from the germline V gene are SGHTA and FQGNSA. CDR3 loop: CASSLLPRPGLAGEGPHGDTQYF. The DNA for the CDR3 is TGTGCCAGCAGCTTACTCCCAAGGCCCGGGCTAGCGGGAGAGGGGCCGCACGGAGATACGCAGTATTTT.

This rearrangement joins TRBV7-2 to TRBJ1-6; a weak D match, TRBD1 (5 bases). CDR1 is SGHTA and CDR2 is FQGNSA in the germline V gene. This CDR3 contains 14 residues. Trimming pared 5 bases from V and 6 bases from J, leaving 11 bases between. CDR3 sequence (DNA): TGTGCCAGCAGCCGGTCGGGGCCTAATTCACCCCTCCACTTT. Encoded protein: CASSRSGPNSPLHF.

In nucleotides, the CDR3 is TGTGCCAGCAGCTTCGCGCGGGAAGCTTTCTTT. Translated, it gives CASSFAREAFF. The rearrangement links TRBV5-6 to TRBJ1-1, with no clear D. Germline CDR1 reads SGHDT; CDR2 reads YYEEEE. Trimming left V 2 bases short and J 8 bases short, with 7 bases between. This CDR3 has 11 amino acids.

V usage is TRBV7-6 and J usage is TRBJ2-7; TRBD1 matches 8 bases. With V trimmed by 4 bases and J by 3 bases, 5 bases remained unmatched. Germline loops: CDR1 SGHVS, CDR2 FNYEAQ. This CDR3 is built from 14 residues. The chain's CDR3 is CASSSPGQVYEQYF. CDR3 DNA sequence: TGTGCCAGCAGCTCCCCGGGACAGGTCTACGAGCAGTACTTC.

The chain has TRBV13 and TRBJ2-7, with D uncertain. CDR3 length: 15 amino acids. V was pared by 4 bases and J by 2 bases, with 15 bases between. Germline lookup yields CDR1 PRHDT and CDR2 FYEKMQ (reference sequence). The CDR3 here is CASSSRWSGAYEQYF. The DNA for the CDR3 is TGTGCCAGCAGCTCCCGTTGGAGTGGGGCCTACGAGCAGTACTTC.

The chain couples TRBV5-1 to TRBJ1-2; 8 nucleotides align to TRBD1. The trim removed 2 bases at V and 8 bases at J, leaving 5 bases unmatched. This CDR3 has 13 amino acids. Germline V gene sequence: CDR1 SGHRS, CDR2 YFSETQ. CDR3: CASSFTTGDGYTF. In DNA, the CDR3 is TGCGCCAGCAGCTTTACGACAGGGGACGGCTACACCTTC.

This clonotype was detected only a few times. V and J are TRBV4-3 and TRBJ2-1; the match to TRBD2 covers 11 bases. J was trimmed by 2 bases and V by 5 bases; bases with no gene match: 14. Germline V gives CDR1 LGHNA, CDR2 YSLEER. This CDR3 comprises 19 residues. The CDR3 DNA reads as TGCGCCAGCAGCGCCAGGGCACTAGCGGGAGATCTTGCCTACAATGAGCAGTTCTTC. Protein: CASSARALAGDLAYNEQFF.

The rearrangement links TRBV20-1 to TRBJ2-3; 15 bases are a match to TRBD2. Germline CDR1 is DFQATT and CDR2 is SNEGSKA (reference sequence). There are 17 residues in the CDR3. The V and J ends lost 6 bases and 3 bases, in that order; junction bases with no gene match: 10. The CDR3 DNA reads TGCAGTGCCGCCCCGGGACTAGCGGGAGGCGAGACAGATACGCAGTATTTT. This translates into CSAAPGLAGGETDTQYF.

This clonotype showed up just a few times. The CDR3 nucleotides read TGTGCCAGCAGCTTCGGACCCAATTCACCCCTCCACTTT. It specifies CASSFGPNSPLHF. The V and J genes are TRBV7-2 and TRBJ1-6; D remains ambiguous. CDR1 and CDR2 from the germline V gene are SGHTA and FQGNSA. This CDR3 has 13 amino acids. V dropped 3 bases and J dropped 7 bases, with 7 bases sitting between them.

This clonotype was observed a handful of times. This CDR3 is CASSLAADLYEQYF. DNA of the CDR3: TGTGCCAGCAGCTTAGCTGCAGACCTCTACGAGCAGTACTTC. This chain uses TRBV7-8 with TRBJ2-7; D unresolved. Germline CDR1 reads SGHVS; CDR2 reads FQNEAQ. The V end lost 0 bases, the J end lost 3 bases, and 9 bases lay between the germline ends. This CDR3 spans 14 amino acids.

This clonotype was detected a few times. The rearrangement links TRBV24-1 to TRBJ2-1, with 11 nucleotides matching TRBD2. Trimming removed 4 bases from V and 6 bases from J; junction bases left unmatched: 4. Germline V lookup: CDR1 KGHDR, CDR2 SFDVKD. This CDR3 region has 15 residues. CDR3 DNA: TGTGCCACCAGTGAAGTAGCGGGAGGGCTCAATGAGCAGTTCTTC. Translated: CATSEVAGGLNEQFF.

The rearrangement links TRBV2 to TRBJ1-2; TRBD1 aligns across 7 bases. The germline V gene has CDR1 SNHLY and CDR2 FYNNEI. Unmatched junction bases numbered 7, after V lost 6 bases and J lost 0 bases. The CDR3 is made up of 15 amino acids. CDR3: CASRRDRKANYGYTF. In DNA, the CDR3 is TGTGCCAGCAGGAGGGACAGAAAAGCTAACTATGGCTACACCTTC.

This chain connects TRBV4-2 to TRBJ2-7; 9 bases match TRBD2. Germline trimming cut 1 base from V and 3 bases from J; bases unmatched to any gene: 4. The CDR3 length is 15 residues. CDR1 is LGHNA, CDR2 YNFKEQ, per germline. The DNA for the CDR3 is TGTGCCAGCAGCCAAGTTAGCGGGGGATACTACGAGCAGTACTTC. Translating it yields CASSQVSGGYYEQYF.

The chain carries TRBV5-1 and TRBJ2-1; TRBD2 might be the D (5 bases). Germline V gene lookup returns CDR1 SGHRS and CDR2 YFSETQ. CDR3 length: 17 amino acids. V lost 1 base and J lost 5, with 19 bases in between. CDR3 coding DNA: TGCGCCAGCAGCTTGAGCGGTGGCGCCGACCGGCACAATGAGCAGTTCTTC. This sequence encodes CASSLSGGADRHNEQFF. Combining the CDR3 with reference TRBV5-1 and TRBJ2-1 gives the whole variable domain KAGVTQTPRYLIKTRGQQVTLSCSPISGHRSVSWYQQTPGQGLQFLFEYFSETQRNKGNFPGRFSGRQFSNSRSEMNVSTLELGDSALYLCASSLSGGADRHNEQFFGPGTRLTVL.